One and the same sample provided the 24 T cell receptor beta chains below, sequenced in a study of T cell responses to AZD1222 COVID-19 vaccine. Sequencing used immunoSEQ multiplex PCR; TCRdb keeps in-frame clones, though not all of them. Of more than 150,000 clones listed, about 91% are singletons. The sequencing used peripheral blood, collected 28 days after the second AZD1222 dose. Every receptor here comes from an adult who received the AZD1222 COVID-19 vaccine.

On this clone: One junction end disagrees with the germline gene, perhaps due to a read error. The V gene is TRBV27, the J gene TRBJ1-1; a possible D gene is TRBD1 (6 bases). Germline CDR1 and CDR2: MNHEY and SMNVEV (reference sequence). The length of the CDR3 is 14 residues. This CDR3 is CASCFRGTNTEAFF. CDR3 nucleotides: TGTGCCAGCTGTTTCAGGGGAACGAACACTGAAGCTTTCTTT.

The genes are TRBV11-1 and TRBJ2-5; D may correspond to TRBD1 or TRBD2 (6 bases each). From germline, CDR1 is SGHAT and CDR2 FQDESV (reference sequence). This CDR3 has 16 residues. Trimming removed 1 base at V and 6 bases at J, with 18 bases between. The CDR3 sequence is CASSLGGRRGSKTQYF. CDR3 nucleotides: TGTGCCAGCAGCTTAGGGGGGCGGAGGGGAAGTAAGACCCAGTACTTC.

The chain joins TRBV5-5 to TRBJ2-3; 9 bases are a match to TRBD2. The junction had 6 bases not matched to a gene; V was cut back by 1 base and J by 0 bases. This CDR3 is 17 amino acids long. Per germline, CDR1 SGHKS and CDR2 YYEKEE (reference sequence). For the CDR3, the DNA is TGTGCCAGCAGCTTGAGGCTAGCGGGGACCAGCACAGATACGCAGTATTTT. Its translation is CASSLRLAGTSTDTQYF.

The V gene is TRBV7-2, the J gene TRBJ1-1; possible D gene TRBD1, 5 bases. The germline V gene encodes CDR1 SGHTA and CDR2 FQGNSA. Trimming pared 4 bases from V and 3 bases from J, leaving 18 bases between. This CDR3 contains 16 residues. CDR3 coding DNA: TGTGCCAGCAGCTCCCGGAAAGGGGCCGCACACACTGAAGCTTTCTTT. This codes for CASSSRKGAAHTEAFF.

The chain joins TRBV20-1 to TRBJ2-7; 11 nucleotides align to TRBD2. Per the germline V gene, CDR1 is DFQATT and CDR2 is SNEGSKA (reference sequence). V shed 3 bases, J shed 0 bases, and the junction held 7 bases outside the gene matches. The CDR3 has 16 residues. The CDR3 here is CSASSSGRPSSYEQYF. The CDR3 DNA is TGCAGTGCTAGTTCTAGCGGGAGGCCAAGCTCCTACGAGCAGTACTTC.

The table lists this clone with a count of one. This chain links TRBV7-2 with TRBJ1-5; D possibly corresponds to TRBD1 (6 bases). The ends were cut back, 3 bases at V and 2 bases at J, with 17 bases in the middle. The CDR3 is made up of 17 amino acids. In germline, CDR1 is SGHTA, CDR2 FQGNSA. The CDR3 sequence: CASSLTRQALGNQPQHF. The DNA of the CDR3 is TGTGCCAGCAGCTTGACCCGACAGGCGCTGGGCAATCAGCCCCAGCATTTT.

V is TRBV18 and J is TRBJ2-5; D is possibly TRBD1 or TRBD2 (5 bases each). V dropped 2 bases and J dropped 5 bases, with 9 bases sitting between them. CDR1 KGHSH and CDR2 LQKENI come from the germline V gene. The CDR3 extends over 13 amino acids. The CDR3 sequence: CASSPGTQETQYF. CDR3 sequence (DNA): TGTGCCAGCTCACCAGGGACCCAGGAGACCCAGTACTTC.

V usage is TRBV4-1 and J usage is TRBJ2-2; tentatively, D is TRBD1 or TRBD2 (5 bases each). The CDR3 has 14 amino acids. Deletions cut 5 bases from V and 7 bases from J, with 14 bases between. Germline V gives CDR1 MGHRA, CDR2 YSYEKL. The CDR3 sequence: CASSMGTTNGELFF. Written as DNA, the CDR3 is TGCGCCAGCAGCATGGGGACGACAAACGGGGAGCTGTTTTTT.

The chain carries TRBV10-1 and TRBJ1-5; 8 nucleotides match TRBD1. The CDR3 consists of 17 residues. The J segment lost 3 bases and the V segment lost 0 bases, leaving 7 bases of the junction unmatched. Germline CDR1 is WNHNN and CDR2 is SYGVQD (reference sequence). The CDR3 sequence is CASSESPPDRDNQPQHF. The CDR3 DNA reads as TGCGCCAGCAGTGAGTCGCCCCCGGACAGGGACAATCAGCCCCAGCATTTT.

V gene TRBV6-9 combines with J gene TRBJ2-7; 9 bases line up with TRBD2. The germline gives CDR1 MNHGY, CDR2 SVAAGI. This CDR3 is built from 18 residues. V was clipped by 1 base and J by 4 bases; unmatched bases: 14. The CDR3 region is CASSYWALVTSGWYEQYF. The CDR3 nucleotides read TGTGCCAGCAGTTATTGGGCCTTGGTTACTAGCGGGTGGTACGAGCAGTACTTC.

The chain employs TRBV5-1 and TRBJ2-3, with D possibly being TRBD2 (5 bases). Germline V gene lookup returns CDR1 SGHRS and CDR2 YFSETQ. Deletions cut 0 bases from V and 1 base from J, with 18 bases between. The CDR3 sequence is 18 residues long. The CDR3 nucleotides are TGCGCCAGCAGCTTGGCCGAACGGCTAGCACTACGCACAGATACGCAGTATTTT. It encodes CASSLAERLALRTDTQYF.

This rearrangement joins TRBV5-6 to TRBJ2-3; tentative D call: TRBD1 (6 bases). CDR3 length: 14 residues. V was trimmed by 4 bases and J by 2 bases, leaving 11 bases between them. Germline V lookup: CDR1 SGHDT, CDR2 YYEEEE. Written as DNA, the CDR3 is TGTGCCAGCAGCCGCCGGGACATCACAGATACGCAGTATTTT. Translated, it gives CASSRRDITDTQYF.

The chain recombines TRBV3-1 (or the pseudogene TRBV3-2) with TRBJ1-2; tentative D call: TRBD1 (6 bases). The CDR3 runs 16 residues. Germline V gene lookup returns CDR1 LGHDT and CDR2 YNNKEL (reference sequence). Trimming shortened V by 0 bases and J by 5 bases, and 16 bases separated the two germline ends. In DNA, the CDR3 is TGTGCCAGCAGCCAAGATGCCGGGGGGCTCGGGTATGGCTACACCTTC. Translation gives CASSQDAGGLGYGYTF.

The genes are TRBV9 and TRBJ2-7, with 9 positions matching TRBD2. CDR3 size: 16 residues. The ends lost 2 bases at V and 6 bases at J; junction bases unmatched: 12. CDR1 and CDR2 from the germline V gene are SGDLS and YYNGEE. The CDR3 loop reads CASSVSAGTSKGEQYF. CDR3 coding DNA: TGTGCCAGCAGCGTTTCTGCCGGGACTAGCAAGGGCGAGCAGTACTTC. Variable domain in full (rest from reference TRBV9 and TRBJ2-7): DSGVTQTPKHLITATGQRVTLRCSPRSGDLSVYWYQQSLDQGLQFLIQYYNGEERAKGNILERFSAQQFPDLHSELNLSSLELGDSALYFCASSVSAGTSKGEQYFGPGTRLTVT.

This chain links TRBV7-3 with TRBJ2-1; 9 nucleotides align to TRBD2. Germline-derived CDR1 and CDR2 are SGHTA and FQGTGA. V gave up 5 bases and J gave up 7 bases; unmatched junction bases: 9. The CDR3 is 15 residues long. CDR3 in amino acids: CASSLGVAGDNEQFF. The CDR3 DNA is TGTGCCAGCAGCCTGGGGGTAGCGGGAGATAATGAGCAGTTCTTC.

V and J are TRBV30 and TRBJ1-5, with unresolved D. Germline V gene lookup returns CDR1 GTSNPN and CDR2 SVGIG (reference sequence). This CDR3 has 15 amino acids. The V and J ends lost 1 base and 0 bases respectively, with 10 bases between them. The CDR3 here is CAWSEDLDSNQPQHF. The CDR3 nucleotides read TGTGCCTGGAGTGAAGATCTGGATAGCAATCAGCCCCAGCATTTT.

This rearrangement joins TRBV12-5 to TRBJ1-1, with a weak D call TRBD1 (5 bases). The CDR3 length is 14 residues. Trimming stripped 5 bases from V and 4 bases from J, with 14 bases between. Germline V gives CDR1 LGHNT, CDR2 FRNRAP. The CDR3 sequence is CASGLRDGATEAFF. The CDR3 region has the DNA TGTGCTAGTGGTCTCCGGGACGGGGCCACTGAAGCTTTCTTT.

J is TRBJ1-1 and V is TRBV27; D gene unclear. Germline V gene data show CDR1 as MNHEY and CDR2 as SMNVEV (reference sequence). V lost 6 bases and J 0 bases, leaving 11 bases between the germline ends. This CDR3 comprises 14 residues. The CDR3 coding sequence is TGTGCCAGCAGGCGCAGGTACATGAACACTGAAGCTTTCTTT. Translation gives CASRRRYMNTEAFF.

The V and J genes are TRBV5-8 and TRBJ1-2; D is perhaps TRBD1 (6 bases). CDR3 size: 14 residues. Per the germline V gene, CDR1 is SGHTS and CDR2 is YDEGEE. Between the trimmed V and J ends, which lost 3 bases and 8 bases, there was a span of 17 bases. The CDR3 DNA is TGTGCCAGCAGCTACATCCGGGACACCGGAGGCTACACCTTC. Its translation: CASSYIRDTGGYTF.

This rearrangement joins TRBV5-1 to TRBJ2-7, with TRBD2 as a possible D gene (6 bases). This CDR3 comprises 16 residues. V was cut by 4 bases and J by 0 bases, with 17 bases left in between. The V gene's germline CDR1 is SGHRS and CDR2 YFSETQ. The DNA for the CDR3 is TGCGCCAGCAGCGTAGGGGCTAGCGCCCCCTCCTACGAGCAGTACTTC. This gives the protein CASSVGASAPSYEQYF. Supplemented by reference TRBV5-1 and TRBJ2-7, the full variable domain reads KAGVTQTPRYLIKTRGQQVTLSCSPISGHRSVSWYQQTPGQGLQFLFEYFSETQRNKGNFPGRFSGRQFSNSRSEMNVSTLELGDSALYLCASSVGASAPSYEQYFGPGTRLTVT.

The chain links TRBV5-1 to TRBJ2-2; 7 positions match TRBD2. The junction had 9 bases not matched to a gene; V was cut back by 4 bases and J by 6 bases. The CDR3 totals 15 residues. CDR1 is SGHRS, CDR2 YFSETQ, per germline. The CDR3 here is CASSPRDYDPGELFF. The CDR3 nucleotides are TGCGCCAGCAGCCCTAGGGACTACGACCCCGGGGAGCTGTTTTTT.

This chain uses TRBV19 with TRBJ1-6, with D unresolved. CDR3 length equals 15 residues. V was cut by 3 bases and J by 3 bases, with 9 bases left in between. The germline V gene has CDR1 LNHDA and CDR2 SQIVND (reference sequence). The CDR3 protein is CASSIERDYNSPLHF. CDR3 coding DNA: TGTGCCAGTAGTATTGAACGGGACTATAATTCACCCCTCCACTTT.

This sequence joins TRBV29-1 and TRBJ1-4; D uncertain. V was clipped by 3 bases and J by 6 bases, with 8 bases between them. CDR1 is SQVTM and CDR2 is ANQGSEA in the germline V gene. The CDR3 covers 12 residues. The CDR3 DNA reads TGCAGCGTTGAGGGTGGGGATGAAAAACTGTTTTTT. Protein product: CSVEGGDEKLFF.

The chain joins TRBV19 to TRBJ2-2, with D unclear. The ends were cut back, 2 bases at V and 4 bases at J, with 8 bases in the middle. The CDR3 consists of 14 residues. Germline CDR1 reads LNHDA; CDR2 reads SQIVND (reference sequence). CDR3 sequence (DNA): TGTGCCAGTAGTATACAGCCTGGCACCGGGGAGCTGTTTTTT. This encodes CASSIQPGTGELFF.